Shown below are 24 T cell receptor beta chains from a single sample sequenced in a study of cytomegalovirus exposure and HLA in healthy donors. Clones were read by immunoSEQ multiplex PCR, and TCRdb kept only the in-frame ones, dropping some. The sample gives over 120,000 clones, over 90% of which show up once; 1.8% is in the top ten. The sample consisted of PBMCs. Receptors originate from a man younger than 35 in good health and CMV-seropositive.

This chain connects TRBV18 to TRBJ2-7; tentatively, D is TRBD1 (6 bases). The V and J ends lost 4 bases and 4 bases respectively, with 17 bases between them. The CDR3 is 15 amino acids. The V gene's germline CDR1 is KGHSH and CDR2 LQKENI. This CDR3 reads CASSRSGTPPYEQYF. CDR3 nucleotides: TGTGCCAGCTCACGTTCCGGGACACCGCCTTACGAGCAGTACTTC.

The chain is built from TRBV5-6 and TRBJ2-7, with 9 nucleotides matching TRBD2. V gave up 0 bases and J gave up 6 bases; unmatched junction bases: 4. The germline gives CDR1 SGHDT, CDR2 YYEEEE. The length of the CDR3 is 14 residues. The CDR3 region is CASSLAGGRGEQYF. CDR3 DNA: TGTGCCAGCAGCTTGGCTGGCGGGAGGGGCGAGCAGTACTTC. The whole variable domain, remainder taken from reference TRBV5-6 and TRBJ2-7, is DAGVTQSPTHLIKTRGQQVTLRCSPKSGHDTVSWYQQALGQGPQFIFQYYEEEERQRGNFPDRFSGHQFPNYSSELNVNALLLGDSALYLCASSLAGGRGEQYFGPGTRLTVT.

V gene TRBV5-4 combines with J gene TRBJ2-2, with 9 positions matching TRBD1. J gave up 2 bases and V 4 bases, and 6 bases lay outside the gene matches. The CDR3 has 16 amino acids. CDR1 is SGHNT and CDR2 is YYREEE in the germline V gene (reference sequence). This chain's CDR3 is CASSKLGQGNTGELFF. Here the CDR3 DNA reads TGTGCCAGCAGCAAGCTGGGACAGGGAAACACCGGGGAGCTGTTTTTT. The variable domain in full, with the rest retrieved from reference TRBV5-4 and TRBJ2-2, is ETGVTQSPTHLIKTRGQQVTLRCSSQSGHNTVSWYQQALGQGPQFIFQYYREEENGRGNFPPRFSGLQFPNYSSELNVNALELDDSALYLCASSKLGQGNTGELFFGEGSRLTVL.

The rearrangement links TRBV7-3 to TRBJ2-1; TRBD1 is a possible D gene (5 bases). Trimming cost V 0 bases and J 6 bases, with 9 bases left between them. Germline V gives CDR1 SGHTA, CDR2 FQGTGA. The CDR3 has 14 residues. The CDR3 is CASSLTVTVNEQFF. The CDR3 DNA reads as TGTGCCAGCAGCTTAACGGTGACAGTCAATGAGCAGTTCTTC.

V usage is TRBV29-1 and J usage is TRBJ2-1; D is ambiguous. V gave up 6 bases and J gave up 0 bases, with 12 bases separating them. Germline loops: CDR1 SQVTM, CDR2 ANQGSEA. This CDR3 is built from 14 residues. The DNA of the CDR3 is TGCAGCGTCGAAAGCCTGAGCTCCTACAATGAGCAGTTCTTC. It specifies CSVESLSSYNEQFF.

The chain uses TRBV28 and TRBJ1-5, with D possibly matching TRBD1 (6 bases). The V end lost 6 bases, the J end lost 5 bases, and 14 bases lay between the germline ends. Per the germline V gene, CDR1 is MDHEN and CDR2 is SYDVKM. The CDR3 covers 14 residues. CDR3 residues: CASSPGGAYQPQHF. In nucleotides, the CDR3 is TGTGCCAGCAGCCCGGGGGGGGCCTATCAGCCCCAGCATTTT.

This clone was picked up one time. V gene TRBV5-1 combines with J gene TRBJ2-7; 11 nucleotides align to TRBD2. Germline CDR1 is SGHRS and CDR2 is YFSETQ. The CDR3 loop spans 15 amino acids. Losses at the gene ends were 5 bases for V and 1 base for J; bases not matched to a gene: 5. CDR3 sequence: CASSLTSGGSYEQYF. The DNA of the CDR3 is TGCGCCAGCAGTCTTACTAGCGGGGGATCCTACGAGCAGTACTTC. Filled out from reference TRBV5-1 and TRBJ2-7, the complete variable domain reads KAGVTQTPRYLIKTRGQQVTLSCSPISGHRSVSWYQQTPGQGLQFLFEYFSETQRNKGNFPGRFSGRQFSNSRSEMNVSTLELGDSALYLCASSLTSGGSYEQYFGPGTRLTVT.

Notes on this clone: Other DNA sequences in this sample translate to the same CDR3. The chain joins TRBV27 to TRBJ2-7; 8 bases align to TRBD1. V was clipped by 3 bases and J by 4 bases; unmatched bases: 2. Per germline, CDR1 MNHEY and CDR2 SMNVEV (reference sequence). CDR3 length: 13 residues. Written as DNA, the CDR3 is TGTGCCAGCAGTTTCACAGGGGGGTACGAGCAGTACTTC. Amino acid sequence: CASSFTGGYEQYF.

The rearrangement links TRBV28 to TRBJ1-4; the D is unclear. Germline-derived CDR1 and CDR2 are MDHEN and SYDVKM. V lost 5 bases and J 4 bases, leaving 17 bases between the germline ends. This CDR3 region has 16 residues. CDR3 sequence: CASSPDQTGNNEKLFF. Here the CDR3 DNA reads TGTGCCAGCAGTCCGGACCAAACGGGGAATAATGAAAAACTGTTTTTT.

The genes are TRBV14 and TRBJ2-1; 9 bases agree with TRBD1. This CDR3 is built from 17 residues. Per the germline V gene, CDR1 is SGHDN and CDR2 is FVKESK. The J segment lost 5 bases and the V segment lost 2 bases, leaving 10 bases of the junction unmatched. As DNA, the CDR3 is TGTGCCAGCAGCCAAAGACTAGGACAGGGGAGTAACAATGAGCAGTTCTTC. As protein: CASSQRLGQGSNNEQFF.

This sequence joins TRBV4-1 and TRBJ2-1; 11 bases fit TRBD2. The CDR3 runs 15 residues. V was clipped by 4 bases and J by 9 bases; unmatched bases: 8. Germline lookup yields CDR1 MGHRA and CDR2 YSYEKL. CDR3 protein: CASSLTSGNPPEQFF. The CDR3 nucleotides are TGCGCCAGCAGCCTGACTAGCGGGAACCCGCCTGAGCAGTTCTTC.

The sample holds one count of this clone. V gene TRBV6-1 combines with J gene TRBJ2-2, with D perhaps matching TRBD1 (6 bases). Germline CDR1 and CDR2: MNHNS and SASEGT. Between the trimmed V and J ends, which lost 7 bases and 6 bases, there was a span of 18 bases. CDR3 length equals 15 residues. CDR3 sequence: CASTFDRPRPGELFF. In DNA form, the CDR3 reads TGTGCCAGCACCTTTGACAGGCCCCGGCCCGGGGAGCTGTTTTTT.

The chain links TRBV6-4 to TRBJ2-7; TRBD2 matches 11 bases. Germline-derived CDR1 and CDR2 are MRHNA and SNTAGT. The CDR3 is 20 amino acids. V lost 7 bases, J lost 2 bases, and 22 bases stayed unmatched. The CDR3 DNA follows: TGTGCCAGCAACTCCCCACGATTTAAGACTAGCGGGGTTACTACCTACGAGCAGTACTTC. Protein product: CASNSPRFKTSGVTTYEQYF.

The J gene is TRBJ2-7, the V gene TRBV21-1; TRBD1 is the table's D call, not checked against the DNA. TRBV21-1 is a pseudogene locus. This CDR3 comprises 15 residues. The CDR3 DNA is TGTGCCAGCAGCAAAGGGAGGGGGCCAAACTACGAGCAGTACTTC. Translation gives CASSKGRGPNYEQYF.

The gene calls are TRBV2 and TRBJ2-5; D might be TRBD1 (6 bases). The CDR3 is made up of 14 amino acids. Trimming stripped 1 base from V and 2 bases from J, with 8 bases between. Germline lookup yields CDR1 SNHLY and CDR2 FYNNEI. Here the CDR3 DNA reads TGTGCCAGCAGTGAAGGAAGGGGGCAAGAGACCCAGTACTTC. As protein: CASSEGRGQETQYF. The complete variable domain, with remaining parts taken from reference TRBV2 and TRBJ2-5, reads EPEVTQTPSHQVTQMGQEVILRCVPISNHLYFYWYRQILGQKVEFLVSFYNNEISEKSEIFDDQFSVERPDGSNFTLKIRSTKLEDSAMYFCASSEGRGQETQYFGPGTRLLVL.

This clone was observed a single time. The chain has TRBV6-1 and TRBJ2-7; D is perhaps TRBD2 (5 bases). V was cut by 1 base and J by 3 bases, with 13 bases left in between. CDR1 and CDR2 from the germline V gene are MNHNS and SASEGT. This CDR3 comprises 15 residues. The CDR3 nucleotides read TGTGCCAGCAGTGAAGGAGGCCCGGGATTCTACGAGCAGTACTTC. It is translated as CASSEGGPGFYEQYF.

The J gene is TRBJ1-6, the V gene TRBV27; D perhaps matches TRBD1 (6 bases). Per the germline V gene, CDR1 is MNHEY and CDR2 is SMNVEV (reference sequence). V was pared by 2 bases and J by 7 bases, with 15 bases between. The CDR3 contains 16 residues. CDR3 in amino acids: CASSLNRASGNSPLHF. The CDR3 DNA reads TGTGCCAGCAGTTTAAACAGGGCGTCGGGAAATTCACCCCTCCACTTT.

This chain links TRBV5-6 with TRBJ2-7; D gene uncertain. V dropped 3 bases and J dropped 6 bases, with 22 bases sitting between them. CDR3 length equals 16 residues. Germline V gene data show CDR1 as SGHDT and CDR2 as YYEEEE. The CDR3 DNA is TGTGCCAGCAGCTCCCTCTCCACATATGGTTCTTCCGAGCAGTACTTC. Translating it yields CASSSLSTYGSSEQYF.

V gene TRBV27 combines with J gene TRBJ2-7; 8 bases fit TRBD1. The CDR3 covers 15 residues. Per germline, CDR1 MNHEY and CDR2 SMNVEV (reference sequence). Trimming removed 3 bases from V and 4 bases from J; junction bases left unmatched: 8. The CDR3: CASSFGAGGQYEQYF. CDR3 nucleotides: TGTGCCAGCAGTTTTGGGGCAGGGGGCCAGTACGAGCAGTACTTC.

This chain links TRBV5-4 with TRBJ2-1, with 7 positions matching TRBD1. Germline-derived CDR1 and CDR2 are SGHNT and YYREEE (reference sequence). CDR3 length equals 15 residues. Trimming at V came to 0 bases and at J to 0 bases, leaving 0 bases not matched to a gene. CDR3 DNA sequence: TGTGCCAGCAGCTTGGACAGGGGCTCCTACAATGAGCAGTTCTTC. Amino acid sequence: CASSLDRGSYNEQFF.

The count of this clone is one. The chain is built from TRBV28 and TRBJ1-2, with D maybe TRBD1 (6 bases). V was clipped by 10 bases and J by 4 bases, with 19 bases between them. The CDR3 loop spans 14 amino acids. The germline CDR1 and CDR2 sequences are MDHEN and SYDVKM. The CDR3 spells CATRAGGDAYGYTF. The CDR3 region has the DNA TGTGCCACCCGTGCGGGGGGCGATGCCTATGGCTACACCTTC.

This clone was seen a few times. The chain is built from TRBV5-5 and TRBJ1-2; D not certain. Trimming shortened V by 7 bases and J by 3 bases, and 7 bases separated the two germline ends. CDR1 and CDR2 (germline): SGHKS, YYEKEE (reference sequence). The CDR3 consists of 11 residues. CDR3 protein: CASSGDYGYTF. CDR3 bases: TGTGCCAGCTCCGGGGACTATGGCTACACCTTC.

The CDR3 nucleotides are TGTGCCAGTAGCTCGGGACAGATAAACACCGGGGAGCTGTTTTTT. As protein: CASSSGQINTGELFF. This chain connects TRBV19 to TRBJ2-2; TRBD1 agrees at 7 bases. The CDR3 spans 15 residues. V gave up 6 bases and J gave up 2 bases; unmatched junction bases: 6. Germline V gives CDR1 LNHDA, CDR2 SQIVND (reference sequence).

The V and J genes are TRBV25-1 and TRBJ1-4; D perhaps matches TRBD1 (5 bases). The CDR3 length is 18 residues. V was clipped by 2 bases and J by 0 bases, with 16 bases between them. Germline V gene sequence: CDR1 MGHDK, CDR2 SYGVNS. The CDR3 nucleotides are TGTGCCAGCAGTGAAACAAAGGGGCCCATTGCAACTAATGAAAAACTGTTTTTT. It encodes CASSETKGPIATNEKLFF.